The source of this TCR beta chain is a study of blood T cell repertoires in COVID-19. In the study overall: Spain, Italy and the United States supplied samples that represented acute and convalescent COVID-19. Sample material is recorded as cDNA or gDNA derived from T cells, B-cell-depleted T cells, or PBMCs.

In the study's own analysis: Using reference gene primer amplification, nucleated cell counts were estimated. Measured with immunoSEQ multiplex PCR; TCRdb has only the in-frame clones, and not every one. The DNA gave D and trimming, while V, J and clone size come from that table. Of 12,000 to 15,000 clones in the sample, around 74% were seen once. This clone came up once. Sequencing used peripheral blood. The receptor was isolated from a man aged 60-69 years with acute or convalescent COVID-19.

DNA for the CDR3: TGTGCCAGCAGCCGGCCTCGGGGGGAGGCCAGCGAGCAGTACTTC. Its protein product is CASSRPRGEASEQYF. The rearrangement joins TRBV3-1 (or the pseudogene TRBV3-2) to TRBJ2-7; 7 nucleotides align to TRBD2. There are 15 residues in the CDR3. Trimming cost V 4 bases and J 6 bases; bases outside gene matches: 12. The germline V gene encodes CDR1 LGHDT and CDR2 YNNKEL (reference sequence).